This T cell receptor beta chain was captured in a study of post-analysis software for immune sequencing data. In the study overall: The patients showed relapsing-remitting, secondary progressive and progressive-relapsing multiple sclerosis courses.

TCR beta cDNA libraries included unique molecular identifiers. It was from roughly 1 to 10 million T cells that about 540,000 cDNA molecules came. Using its own MiXCR run on the PCR reads, TCRdb lists one record per CDR3 protein. The table lists roughly 540,000 distinct CDR3 sequences, about a third of them singletons, with 4.5% to 7.5% in the top ten. Note on this clonotype: Its antigen is currently unknown.

Whole-study findings and limits: Multiple sclerosis patients showed significantly lower normalized Chao1 diversity than controls did. F measure clustering grouped samples strongly by preparation batch.

The origin of this receptor is a girl under 18 with multiple sclerosis. The sequencing input was blood.

DNA of the CDR3: TGTGCCAGCAGTATTACAGGGGGAGGTACTGAAGCTTTCTTT. Translation: CASSITGGGTEAFF. This chain links TRBV12-3 or TRBV12-4 with TRBJ1-1; 8 bases align to TRBD1. Trimming at V came to 5 bases and at J to 5 bases, leaving 7 bases not matched to a gene. CDR3 length: 14 amino acids.